This T cell receptor (beta chain) is from a study of CD8+ T cells in alopecia areata. Study-level background: Treatment with tofacitinib (6 to 18 months) was followed by 6 months off drug.

Treatment given: oral pan-JAK inhibitor, 5-10 mg twice daily. Investigators isolated RNA and reverse transcribed it into cDNA to act as the sequencing template. Data came from immunoSEQ multiplex PCR; TCRdb stores just in-frame clones and leaves some out. The data show 140,000 to 150,000 clones, with 45% to 60% seen just once and more than 15% held by the top ten. In germline, CDR1 is SGHNT, CDR2 YYREEE (reference sequence). Trimming shortened V by 2 bases and J by 3 bases, and 9 bases separated the two germline ends. The CDR3 is made up of 13 amino acids. The rearrangement uses TRBV5-4 and TRBJ2-7; D unresolved. The TCR sequence derives from a human donor with alopecia areata. This specimen consisted of CD8+ T cells sorted from blood, obtained at week 4, from a patient treated with tofacitinib. The CDR3 DNA sequence: TGTGCCAGCAGCTTAAACAGAGACTACGAGCAGTACTTC. Its translation is CASSLNRDYEQYF.